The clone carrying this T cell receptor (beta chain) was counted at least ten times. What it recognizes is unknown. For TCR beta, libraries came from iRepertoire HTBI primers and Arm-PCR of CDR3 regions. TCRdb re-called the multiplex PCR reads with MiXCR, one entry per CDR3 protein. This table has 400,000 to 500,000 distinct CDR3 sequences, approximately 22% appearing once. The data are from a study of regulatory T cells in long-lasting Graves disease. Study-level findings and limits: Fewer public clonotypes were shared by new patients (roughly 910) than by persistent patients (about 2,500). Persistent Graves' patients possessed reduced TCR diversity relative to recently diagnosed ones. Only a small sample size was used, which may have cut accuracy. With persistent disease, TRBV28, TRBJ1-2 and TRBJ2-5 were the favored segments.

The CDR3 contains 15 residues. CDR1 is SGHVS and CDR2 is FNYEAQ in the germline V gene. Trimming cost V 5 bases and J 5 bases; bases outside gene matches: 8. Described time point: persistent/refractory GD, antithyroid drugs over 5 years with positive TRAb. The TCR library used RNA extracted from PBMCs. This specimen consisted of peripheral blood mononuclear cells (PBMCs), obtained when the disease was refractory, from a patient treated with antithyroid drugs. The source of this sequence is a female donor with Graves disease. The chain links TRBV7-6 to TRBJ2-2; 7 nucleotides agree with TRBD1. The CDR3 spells CASSPRTGRTGELFF. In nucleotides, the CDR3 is TGTGCCAGCAGCCCGAGGACAGGACGAACCGGGGAGCTGTTTTTT.